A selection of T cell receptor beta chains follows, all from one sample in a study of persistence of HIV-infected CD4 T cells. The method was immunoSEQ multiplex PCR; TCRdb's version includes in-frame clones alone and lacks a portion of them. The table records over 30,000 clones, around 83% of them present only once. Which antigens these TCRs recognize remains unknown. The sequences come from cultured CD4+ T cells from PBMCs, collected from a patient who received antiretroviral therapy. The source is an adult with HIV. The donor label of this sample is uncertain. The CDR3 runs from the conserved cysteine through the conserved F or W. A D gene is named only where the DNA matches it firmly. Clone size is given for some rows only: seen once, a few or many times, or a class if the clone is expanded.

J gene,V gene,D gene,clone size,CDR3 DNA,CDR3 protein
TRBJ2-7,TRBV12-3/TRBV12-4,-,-,TGTGCCAGCAGTCGGGGCCTCGCCTACGAGCAGTACTTC,CASSRGLAYEQYF
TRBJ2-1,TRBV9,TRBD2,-,TGTGCCAGCAGCAGACCCTGGGGGACTAGCGGGGGATACAATGAGCAGTTCTTC,CASSRPWGTSGGYNEQFF
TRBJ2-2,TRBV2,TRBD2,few,TGTGCCAGCAGTGAAACTAGCGGGGGCACCGGGGAGCTGTTTTTT,CASSETSGGTGELFF
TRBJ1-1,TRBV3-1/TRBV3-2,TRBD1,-,TGTGCCAGCAGCCGGCAGGGGGCAACTGAAGCTTTCTTT,CASSRQGATEAFF
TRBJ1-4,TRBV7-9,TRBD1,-,TGTGCCAGCAGCCCGGGGCAGGGGGACGTCATTCGGGAAAAACTGTTTTTT,CASSPGQGDVIREKLFF
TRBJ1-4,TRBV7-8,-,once,TGTGCCAGCAGCTTAGGGAGAAATGAAAAACTGTTTTTT,CASSLGRNEKLFF
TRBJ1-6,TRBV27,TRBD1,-,TGTGCCAGCAGTTTTCGACAGGGGGGTAATTCACCCCTCCACTTT,CASSFRQGGNSPLHF
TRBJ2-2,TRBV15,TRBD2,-,TGTGCCACCAGCAGAGTTGGACTAGCGGGGGGGCCCCCGCTCTACACCGGGGAGCTGTTTTTT,CATSRVGLAGGPPLYTGELFF
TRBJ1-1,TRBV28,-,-,TGTGCCAGCAGGGCACCAGGGGAAAGGCTCAAAGCTTTCTTT,CASRAPGERLKAFF
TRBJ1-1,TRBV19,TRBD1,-,TGTGCCAGTAGTATAGTAGGACAGGGGAAGAACACTGAAGCTTTCTTT,CASSIVGQGKNTEAFF
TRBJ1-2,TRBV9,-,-,TGTGCCAGCAGCGTAGAAGGAGGGAACCCTAACTATGGCTACACCTTC,CASSVEGGNPNYGYTF
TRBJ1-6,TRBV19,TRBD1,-,TGTGCCAGTCGAGACAGGGGGCGCGGTAATTCACCCCTCCACTTT,CASRDRGRGNSPLHF
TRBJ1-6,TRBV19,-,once,TGTGCCAGTAGTACCGGTATGGATAATTCACCCCTCCACTTT,CASSTGMDNSPLHF
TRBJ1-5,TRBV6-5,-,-,TGTGCCAGCAGAGCTTACGGGACTAATCAGCCCCAGCATTTT,CASRAYGTNQPQHF
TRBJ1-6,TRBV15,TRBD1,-,TGTGCCACCAGCAAGCGGACAGGCTATTCACCCCTCCACTTT,CATSKRTGYSPLHF
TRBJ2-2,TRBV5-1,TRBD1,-,TGCGCCAGCAGCCCACAGGGGGCGATTAACACCGGGGAGCTGTTTTTT,CASSPQGAINTGELFF